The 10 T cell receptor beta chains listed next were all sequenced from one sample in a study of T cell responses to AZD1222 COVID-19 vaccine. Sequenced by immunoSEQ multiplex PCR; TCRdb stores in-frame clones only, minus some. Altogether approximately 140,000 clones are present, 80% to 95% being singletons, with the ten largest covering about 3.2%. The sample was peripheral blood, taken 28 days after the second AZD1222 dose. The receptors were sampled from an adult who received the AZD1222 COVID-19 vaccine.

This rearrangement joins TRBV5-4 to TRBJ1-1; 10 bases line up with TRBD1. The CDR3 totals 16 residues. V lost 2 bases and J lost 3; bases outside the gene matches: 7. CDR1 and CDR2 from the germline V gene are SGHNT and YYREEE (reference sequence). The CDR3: CASSLGQGVGDTEAFF. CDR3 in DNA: TGTGCCAGCAGCTTAGGACAGGGGGTCGGGGACACTGAAGCTTTCTTT. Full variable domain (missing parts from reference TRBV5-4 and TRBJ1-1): ETGVTQSPTHLIKTRGQQVTLRCSSQSGHNTVSWYQQALGQGPQFIFQYYREEENGRGNFPPRFSGLQFPNYSSELNVNALELDDSALYLCASSLGQGVGDTEAFFGQGTRLTVV.

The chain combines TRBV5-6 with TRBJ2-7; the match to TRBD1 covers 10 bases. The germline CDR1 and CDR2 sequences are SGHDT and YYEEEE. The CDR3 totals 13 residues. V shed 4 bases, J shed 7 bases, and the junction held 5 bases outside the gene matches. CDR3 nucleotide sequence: TGTGCCAGCAGCCGGGACAGGGGCCTGGAGCAGTACTTC. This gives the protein CASSRDRGLEQYF.

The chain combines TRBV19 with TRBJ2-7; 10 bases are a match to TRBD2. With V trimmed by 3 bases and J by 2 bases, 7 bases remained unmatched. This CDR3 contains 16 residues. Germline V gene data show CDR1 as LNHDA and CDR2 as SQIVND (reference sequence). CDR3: CASSISSGSLAYEQYF. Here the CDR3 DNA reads TGTGCCAGTAGTATCTCTAGCGGGAGCCTCGCCTACGAGCAGTACTTC.

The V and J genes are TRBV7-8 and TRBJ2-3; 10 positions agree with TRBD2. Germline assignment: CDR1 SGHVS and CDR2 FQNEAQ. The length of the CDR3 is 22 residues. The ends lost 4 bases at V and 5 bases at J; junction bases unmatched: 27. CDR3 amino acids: CASSSTGLAGVSSTPQRDTQYF. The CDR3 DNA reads TGTGCCAGCAGCTCTACAGGGCTAGCGGGAGTCAGTTCAACCCCCCAAAGAGATACGCAGTATTTT.

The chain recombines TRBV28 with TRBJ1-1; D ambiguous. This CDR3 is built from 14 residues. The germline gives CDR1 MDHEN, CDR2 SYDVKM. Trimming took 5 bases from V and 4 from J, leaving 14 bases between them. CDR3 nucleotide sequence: TGTGCCAGCAGTCCGACTCCGGGTGGCACTGAAGCTTTCTTT. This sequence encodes CASSPTPGGTEAFF.

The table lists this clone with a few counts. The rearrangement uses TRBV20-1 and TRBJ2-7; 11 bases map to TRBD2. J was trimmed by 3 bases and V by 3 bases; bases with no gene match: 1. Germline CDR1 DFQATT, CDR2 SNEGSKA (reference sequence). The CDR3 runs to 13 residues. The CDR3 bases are TGCAGTGCTAGTCTAGCGGGGGGCTACGAGCAGTACTTC. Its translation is CSASLAGGYEQYF.

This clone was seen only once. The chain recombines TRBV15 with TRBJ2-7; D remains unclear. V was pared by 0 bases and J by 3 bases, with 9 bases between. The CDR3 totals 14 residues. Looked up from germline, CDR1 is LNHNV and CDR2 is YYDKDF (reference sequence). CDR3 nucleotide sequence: TGTGCCACCAGCAGAGATTCGGGTCTCTACGAGCAGTACTTC. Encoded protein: CATSRDSGLYEQYF.

For the CDR3, the DNA is TGTGCCAGCAGTTTATACTCCGTGAACAGGGACCCTTATAATTCACCCCTCCACTTT. Translated, it gives CASSLYSVNRDPYNSPLHF. The chain has TRBV27 and TRBJ1-6; D is possibly TRBD1 (6 bases). Between the trimmed V and J ends, which lost 1 base and 4 bases, there was a span of 20 bases. The CDR3 is made up of 19 amino acids. Per the germline V gene, CDR1 is MNHEY and CDR2 is SMNVEV (reference sequence).

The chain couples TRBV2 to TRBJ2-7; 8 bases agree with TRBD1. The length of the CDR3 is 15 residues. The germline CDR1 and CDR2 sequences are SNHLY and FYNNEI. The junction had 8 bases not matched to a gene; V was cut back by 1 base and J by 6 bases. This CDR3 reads CASSEGTGGFVEQYF. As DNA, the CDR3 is TGTGCCAGCAGTGAAGGAACAGGGGGGTTTGTCGAGCAGTACTTC. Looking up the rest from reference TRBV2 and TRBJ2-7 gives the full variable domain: EPEVTQTPSHQVTQMGQEVILRCVPISNHLYFYWYRQILGQKVEFLVSFYNNEISEKSEIFDDQFSVERPDGSNFTLKIRSTKLEDSAMYFCASSEGTGGFVEQYFGPGTRLTVT.

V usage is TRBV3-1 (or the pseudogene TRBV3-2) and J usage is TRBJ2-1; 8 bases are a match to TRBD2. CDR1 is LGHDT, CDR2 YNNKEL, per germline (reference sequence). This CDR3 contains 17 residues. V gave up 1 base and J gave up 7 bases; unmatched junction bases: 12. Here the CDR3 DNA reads TGTGCCAGCAGCCAAGTGACGGGAGGGCCCGGTAAGAATGAGCAGTTCTTC. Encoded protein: CASSQVTGGPGKNEQFF.